This T cell receptor (beta chain) derives from a study of blood T cells in healthy people across ages. This clonotype was detected a few times. Its antigen is unidentified. Study-wide points: Unsorted PBMCs prevented conclusive naive versus antigen-experienced comparison. Among T cells, TCR beta diversity per million cells dropped roughly linearly as age rose.

Trimming took off 5 bases at V and 9 bases at J, with 10 bases between the two ends. Germline CDR1 and CDR2: SNHLY and FYNNEI. CDR3 size: 11 residues. A sample-barcoded 5' primer and a J-beta primer mix were used in a second PCR of about 7 to 12 cycles. Each of the cDNA molecules was tagged by a template-switch adaptor with 12 random nucleotides. Any given sample supplied a minimum of 3 million CDR3-containing paired-end reads. TCRdb called the 5' RACE reads again in MiXCR, with one record for every CDR3 protein. Counted here are around 1.7 million distinct CDR3 sequences, 28% occurring once; the ten biggest clones make up about 8%.

The sample taken for sequencing was blood. V usage is TRBV2 and J usage is TRBJ1-1, with D possibly TRBD1 on 5 matching bases. The sequence came from a woman younger than 45 in good health. CDR3 nucleotides: TGTGCCAGCAGTTTAACAGGCAAAGCTTTCTTT. It codes for CASSLTGKAFF.